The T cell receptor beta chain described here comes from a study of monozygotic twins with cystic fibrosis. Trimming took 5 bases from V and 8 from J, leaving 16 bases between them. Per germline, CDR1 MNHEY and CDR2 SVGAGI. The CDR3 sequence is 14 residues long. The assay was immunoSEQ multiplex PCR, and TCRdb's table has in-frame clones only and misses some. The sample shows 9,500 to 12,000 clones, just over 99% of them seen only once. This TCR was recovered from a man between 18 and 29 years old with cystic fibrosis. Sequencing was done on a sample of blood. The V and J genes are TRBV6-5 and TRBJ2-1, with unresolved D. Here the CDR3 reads CASSVRVGLHEQFF. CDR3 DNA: TGTGCCAGCAGTGTTAGGGTGGGCCTGCATGAGCAGTTCTTC.